This T cell receptor beta chain emerged from a study of cytomegalovirus exposure and HLA in healthy donors. Trimming cost V 4 bases and J 5 bases; bases outside gene matches: 10. The length of the CDR3 is 14 residues. Germline loops: CDR1 SQVTM, CDR2 ANQGSEA. The PCR employed 60 Vbeta primers together with 13 Jbeta primers. Sequencing used immunoSEQ multiplex PCR; TCRdb keeps in-frame clones, though not all of them. Of 160,000 or so clones in the sample, 70% to 80% were seen once. The sequencing sample was made of PBMCs. The chain uses TRBV29-1 and TRBJ1-1, with 7 bases identical to TRBD1. The sequence was obtained from a woman in her thirties or forties in good health and CMV-seronegative. CDR3 DNA: TGCAGCGTTGCGGCAGGGGGACAAGGGACTGAAGCTTTCTTT. Amino acid sequence: CSVAAGGQGTEAFF. Full variable domain (outside the CDR3, taken from reference TRBV29-1 and TRBJ1-1): SAVISQKPSRDICQRGTSLTIQCQVDSQVTMMFWYRQQPGQSLTLIATANQGSEATYESGFVIDKFPISRPNLTFSTLTVSNMSPEDSSIYLCSVAAGGQGTEAFFGQGTRLTVV.